Below are 25 T cell receptor beta chains sequenced from a single sample in a study. TCRdb reprocessed the RT-PCR reads via MiXCR and lists one record per CDR3 protein. The sample contains more than 600,000 distinct CDR3 sequences, 12% to 15% of which appear only once. What was sequenced was memory CD4+ T cells from blood. The source of these receptors is a female donor in good health, serving as a healthy control.

In its sample, this clonotype was seen a few times. The genes are TRBV27 and TRBJ2-6; the match to TRBD1 covers 10 bases. The CDR3 is 19 amino acids. The germline CDR1 and CDR2 sequences are MNHEY and SMNVEV (reference sequence). V shed 4 bases, J shed 4 bases, and the junction held 13 bases outside the gene matches. The CDR3 DNA sequence: TGTGCCAGCAGTTCTTCTCCAAGGACAGGGGGGGCAGGGGCCAACGTCCTGACTTTC. This gives the protein CASSSSPRTGGAGANVLTF.

This clonotype was counted only a few times. This chain joins TRBV18 and TRBJ2-5; 7 nucleotides line up with TRBD2. This CDR3 is built from 15 residues. Germline assignment: CDR1 KGHSH and CDR2 LQKENI. V dropped 2 bases and J dropped 2; count of bases not matched to a gene: 5. The CDR3: CASSPRRGIQETQYF. In nucleotides, the CDR3 is TGTGCCAGCTCACCAAGGCGGGGGATTCAAGAGACCCAGTACTTC.

The chain combines TRBV5-1 with TRBJ2-1; TRBD1 matches at 7 bases. CDR1 and CDR2 from the germline V gene are SGHRS and YFSETQ. V lost 4 bases to trimming and J lost 10 bases; unmatched junction nucleotides: 20. This CDR3 has 17 residues. The CDR3 nucleotides read TGCGCCAGCAGCCACCAGGTGTTGGGGGCCCAGGGGGACGAGCAGTTCTTC. This codes for CASSHQVLGAQGDEQFF. Together with reference TRBV5-1 and TRBJ2-1, the CDR3 gives the full variable domain: KAGVTQTPRYLIKTRGQQVTLSCSPISGHRSVSWYQQTPGQGLQFLFEYFSETQRNKGNFPGRFSGRQFSNSRSEMNVSTLELGDSALYLCASSHQVLGAQGDEQFFGPGTRLTVL.

The rearrangement links TRBV10-3 to TRBJ2-5, with D hard to call. The germline V gene encodes CDR1 ENHRY and CDR2 SYGVKD. This CDR3 contains 15 residues. Trimming removed 4 bases from V and 0 bases from J, with 12 bases in between. In DNA form, the CDR3 reads TGTGCCATCAGTGCCGGGCCTCTCCACCAAGAGACCCAGTACTTC. Translation gives CAISAGPLHQETQYF.

This clonotype was counted many times. The chain couples TRBV7-6 to TRBJ2-3; perhaps TRBD2 as D (6 bases). The CDR3 is 15 residues long. V lost 3 bases and J 1 base, leaving 11 bases between the germline ends. In germline, CDR1 is SGHVS, CDR2 FNYEAQ. CDR3 in DNA: TGTGCCAGCAGCTTCTCTTCTAGCGGCACAGATACGCAGTATTTT. This encodes CASSFSSSGTDTQYF.

This clonotype showed up many times. V and J are TRBV6-5 and TRBJ1-1; 9 bases are shared with TRBD1. CDR1 is MNHEY, CDR2 SVGAGI, per germline. Germline trimming cut 5 bases from V and 6 bases from J; bases unmatched to any gene: 7. The CDR3 is 14 amino acids. Here the CDR3 reads CASSPRTGDPEAFF. The CDR3 DNA sequence: TGTGCCAGCAGTCCCCGGACAGGGGACCCTGAAGCTTTCTTT.

This sequence joins TRBV30 and TRBJ2-7; tentative D call: TRBD2 (6 bases). This CDR3 comprises 12 residues. The V end lost 5 bases, the J end lost 0 bases, and 8 bases lay between the germline ends. Germline assignment: CDR1 GTSNPN and CDR2 SVGIG (reference sequence). The CDR3 nucleotides read TGTGCCTGGGCGGGGAACTCCTACGAGCAGTACTTC. Protein product: CAWAGNSYEQYF.

The chain is built from TRBV10-3 and TRBJ2-1; 8 bases are shared with TRBD2. The CDR3 covers 14 residues. With V trimmed by 11 bases and J by 8 bases, 14 bases remained unmatched. Germline assignment: CDR1 ENHRY and CDR2 SYGVKD. The CDR3 region has the DNA TGTGCCGCAAACCCGGGACTAGAGGGGGATGAGCAGTTCTTC. This gives the protein CAANPGLEGDEQFF.

A few counts support this clonotype. The CDR3 bases are TGCAGTGCCGACTGGGGAAACACCATATATTTT. Translating it yields CSADWGNTIYF. The chain joins TRBV20-1 to TRBJ1-3; D call uncertain. Germline V gives CDR1 DFQATT, CDR2 SNEGSKA (reference sequence). CDR3 size: 11 residues. Trimming cost V 6 bases and J 4 bases, with 7 bases left between them.

The chain recombines TRBV27 with TRBJ2-1; the match to TRBD2 covers 10 bases. Per the germline V gene, CDR1 is MNHEY and CDR2 is SMNVEV (reference sequence). V was pared by 3 bases and J by 9 bases, with 5 bases of the junction left unmatched. This CDR3 comprises 14 residues. The CDR3 DNA is TGTGCCAGCAGTTTTCAAGCGGGAGGGGGTGAGCAGTTCTTC. This gives the protein CASSFQAGGGEQFF.

In this sample, this clonotype turned up many times. The rearrangement uses TRBV10-3 and TRBJ1-6; D gene uncertain. V was clipped by 5 bases and J by 0 bases, with 8 bases between them. This CDR3 is built from 15 residues. Germline V gene data show CDR1 as ENHRY and CDR2 as SYGVKD. CDR3 nucleotide sequence: TGTGCCATCAGTCCCCAGAGCTCCTATAATTCACCCCTCCACTTT. Its protein product is CAISPQSSYNSPLHF.

The genes are TRBV30 and TRBJ2-2, with 7 bases aligning to TRBD1. CDR1 is GTSNPN and CDR2 is SVGIG in the germline V gene (reference sequence). Trimming cost V 3 bases and J 7 bases; bases outside gene matches: 2. The CDR3 covers 12 residues. The CDR3 here is CAWSRDSGELFF. The CDR3 nucleotides read TGTGCCTGGAGCCGGGACAGCGGGGAGCTGTTTTTT.

The chain combines TRBV7-3 with TRBJ2-3; 7 positions match TRBD2. The germline V gene has CDR1 SGHTA and CDR2 FQGTGA. After removal of 5 bases from V and 6 bases from J, the junction contained 8 bases not matched to a gene. The CDR3 runs 14 residues. The CDR3 here is CASSPGLDQDTQYF. The DNA of the CDR3 is TGTGCCAGCAGCCCCGGACTAGATCAGGATACGCAGTATTTT. The complete variable domain, with remaining parts taken from reference TRBV7-3 and TRBJ2-3, reads GAGVSQTPSNKVTEKGKYVELRCDPISGHTALYWYRQSLGQGPEFLIYFQGTGAADDSGLPNDRFFAVRPEGSVSTLKIQRTERGDSAVYLCASSPGLDQDTQYFGPGTRLTVL.

This chain connects TRBV6-2 or TRBV6-3 to TRBJ2-7, with TRBD2 as a possible D gene (5 bases). Looked up from germline, CDR1 is MNHEY and CDR2 is SVGEGT. This CDR3 is built from 14 residues. V dropped 6 bases and J dropped 7 bases, with 19 bases sitting between them. The CDR3 region has the DNA TGTGCCAGCAGAACTCCGGGAACCCCTGGGGAGCAGTACTTC. Its translation: CASRTPGTPGEQYF.

This clonotype was observed at least ten times. This rearrangement joins TRBV12-3 or TRBV12-4 to TRBJ1-1, with TRBD1 identical over 7 bases. V shed 9 bases, J shed 1 base, and the junction held 5 bases outside the gene matches. The CDR3 sequence is 13 residues long. CDR3 in amino acids: CASAGQANTEAFF. In nucleotides, the CDR3 is TGTGCCAGTGCCGGACAGGCGAACACTGAAGCTTTCTTT.

This clonotype was observed a few times. The rearrangement links TRBV7-3 to TRBJ2-3; D possibly corresponds to TRBD2 (5 bases). Germline CDR1 SGHTA, CDR2 FQGTGA. Trimming pared 6 bases from V and 2 bases from J, leaving 12 bases between. CDR3 size: 14 residues. The CDR3 loop is CASSSGIHTDTQYF. The CDR3 DNA is TGTGCCAGCAGTTCGGGGATTCACACAGATACGCAGTATTTT.

Many counts were recorded for this clonotype. The chain carries TRBV20-1 and TRBJ1-1; D not resolved. Germline CDR1 is DFQATT and CDR2 is SNEGSKA (reference sequence). The CDR3 spans 13 residues. Trimming removed 1 base from V and 0 bases from J, with 6 bases in between. CDR3 region: CSARGQVNTEAFF. CDR3 sequence (DNA): TGCAGTGCTAGAGGGCAGGTGAACACTGAAGCTTTCTTT.

This clonotype showed up just a few times. A much bigger clone sits one base away, suggesting this may be a read error. The CDR3: CASSLHRDGYTF. For the CDR3, the DNA is TGTGCCAGCAGCTTGCACAGGGATGGCTACACCTTC. The chain employs TRBV7-2 and TRBJ1-2; TRBD1 might be the D (6 bases). The CDR3 runs 12 residues. The V gene's germline CDR1 is SGHTA and CDR2 FQGNSA. Trimming cost V 3 bases and J 6 bases, with 8 bases left between them.

The V gene is TRBV9, the J gene TRBJ2-5, with D possibly matching TRBD1 (6 bases). Between the trimmed V and J ends, which lost 1 base and 0 bases, there was a span of 13 bases. CDR1 SGDLS and CDR2 YYNGEE come from the germline V gene. The CDR3 contains 16 residues. CDR3 nucleotide sequence: TGTGCCAGCAGCGTACAAGGGACATTGTACCAAGAGACCCAGTACTTC. Its translation: CASSVQGTLYQETQYF.

The gene calls are TRBV13 and TRBJ1-1, with TRBD1 matching over 7 bases. Germline V gene data show CDR1 as PRHDT and CDR2 as FYEKMQ (reference sequence). Trimming at V came to 5 bases and at J to 2 bases, leaving 23 bases not matched to a gene. The CDR3 has 20 amino acids. For the CDR3, the DNA is TGTGCCAGCAGCCCCTCACTCGGCTTAGTAGGCTCAGGGGGTAACACTGAAGCTTTCTTT. Translation gives CASSPSLGLVGSGGNTEAFF.

This clonotype has ten or more counts. The V and J genes are TRBV4-3 and TRBJ1-3; D unresolved. The CDR3 runs to 13 residues. V lost 2 bases and J lost 4, with 6 bases in between. Germline V gene data show CDR1 as LGHNA and CDR2 as YSLEER. As DNA, the CDR3 is TGCGCCAGCAGCCAAAAACACGGAAACACCATATATTTT. Its translation: CASSQKHGNTIYF.

This clonotype appeared many times. V usage is TRBV4-3 and J usage is TRBJ2-2; D is perhaps TRBD1 (6 bases). Trimming took 4 bases from V and 2 from J, leaving 14 bases between them. CDR3 length: 16 amino acids. The germline gives CDR1 LGHNA, CDR2 YSLEER. CDR3 in DNA: TGCGCCAGCAGCCTCGATATGGGGGCCAACACCGGGGAGCTGTTTTTT. Protein sequence: CASSLDMGANTGELFF.

The V and J genes are TRBV20-1 and TRBJ1-5; the D is unclear. Germline lookup yields CDR1 DFQATT and CDR2 SNEGSKA (reference sequence). The V and J ends lost 3 bases and 4 bases respectively, with 16 bases between them. The CDR3 is made up of 15 amino acids. DNA of the CDR3: TGCAGTGCTAGTCTCCGGGCAGGAGAGAATCAGCCCCAGCATTTT. Translating it yields CSASLRAGENQPQHF.

A few counts support this clonotype. The rearrangement links TRBV4-1 to TRBJ2-1, with 11 bases lining up with TRBD2. CDR1 MGHRA and CDR2 YSYEKL come from the germline V gene. The J segment lost 6 bases and the V segment lost 3 bases, leaving 10 bases of the junction unmatched. The CDR3 runs to 17 residues. CDR3 region: CASSQGLAANLGNEQFF. CDR3 nucleotides: TGCGCCAGCAGCCAGGGACTAGCGGCCAACCTTGGCAATGAGCAGTTCTTC.

This clonotype was observed a handful of times. The V call is TRBV12-3 or TRBV12-4, the J call TRBJ1-5, with TRBD1 matching over 9 bases. The J segment lost 4 bases and the V segment lost 4 bases, leaving 8 bases of the junction unmatched. The CDR3 covers 16 residues. The chain's CDR3 is CASSSVQGARNQPQHF. The CDR3 DNA follows: TGTGCCAGCAGTTCGGTACAGGGGGCAAGAAATCAGCCCCAGCATTTT.